The 29 T cell receptor beta chains below all came from one sample that was sequenced in a study of response to subunit inactivated influenza vaccine. TCRdb recomputed calls from the RT-PCR reads with MiXCR, one row per CDR3 protein. This table holds 490,000 or so distinct CDR3 sequences, roughly 8.2% found once. This material consisted of PBMCs from blood, taken less than 30 months after vaccination. All receptors derive from a man aged 50 to 69 who received an inactivated influenza vaccine.

This sequence joins TRBV20-1 and TRBJ2-6; possibly TRBD1 for D (5 bases). Germline CDR1 reads DFQATT; CDR2 reads SNEGSKA (reference sequence). The V end was cut by 3 bases, the J end by 2 bases, with 8 bases between. The CDR3 has 14 residues. The CDR3 protein is CSASDRTGANVLTF. In nucleotides, the CDR3 is TGCAGTGCTAGCGACAGAACTGGGGCCAACGTCCTGACTTTC.

There are many counts of this clonotype. The rearrangement joins TRBV20-1 to TRBJ1-1; the D is unclear. The CDR3 contains 13 residues. Trimming took 0 bases from V and 5 from J, leaving 10 bases between them. Per germline, CDR1 DFQATT and CDR2 SNEGSKA (reference sequence). CDR3 DNA: TGCAGTGCTAGAGATGTGGGGAGGACTGAAGCTTTCTTT. It yields the protein CSARDVGRTEAFF.

The sample holds a few counts of this clonotype. The gene calls are TRBV9 and TRBJ2-3, with D possibly being TRBD1 or TRBD2 (6 bases each). The CDR3 length is 13 residues. Germline lookup yields CDR1 SGDLS and CDR2 YYNGEE. The V and J ends lost 4 bases and 5 bases respectively, with 11 bases between them. CDR3 in DNA: TGTGCCAGCAGCCAGGGGACTGTAGATACGCAGTATTTT. This gives the protein CASSQGTVDTQYF.

This clonotype occurred a few times. The chain joins TRBV2 to TRBJ1-6, with D uncertain. CDR1 SNHLY and CDR2 FYNNEI come from the germline V gene. Trimming took 6 bases from V and 9 from J, leaving 15 bases between them. The CDR3 is 14 residues long. The CDR3 here is CASRAEMEGSPLHF. The CDR3, as DNA: TGTGCCAGCAGGGCAGAAATGGAAGGTTCACCCCTCCACTTT.

The rearrangement uses TRBV7-2 and TRBJ2-5; the D is unclear. Germline V gives CDR1 SGHTA, CDR2 FQGNSA. Between the trimmed V and J ends, which lost 6 bases and 4 bases, there was a span of 12 bases. The CDR3 runs to 13 residues. CDR3 residues: CASRERIGETQYF. CDR3 sequence (DNA): TGTGCCAGCAGGGAACGTATCGGAGAGACCCAGTACTTC. The full variable domain, with the rest looked up from reference TRBV7-2 and TRBJ2-5, is GAGVSQSPSNKVTEKGKDVELRCDPISGHTALYWYRQSLGQGLEFLIYFQGNSAPDKSGLPSDRFSAERTGGSVSTLTIQRTQQEDSAVYLCASRERIGETQYFGPGTRLLVL.

This clonotype came up a few times. This chain uses TRBV12-3 or TRBV12-4 with TRBJ2-1; TRBD2 matches 11 bases. Trimming took 6 bases from V and 7 from J; bases not matched to a gene: 8. The CDR3 has 15 residues. The CDR3 sequence is CASSALAGGRNEQFF. The CDR3 coding sequence is TGTGCCAGCAGCGCTTTAGCGGGAGGGCGTAATGAGCAGTTCTTC.

This sequence joins TRBV10-3 and TRBJ2-1, with 7 positions matching TRBD2. After removal of 0 bases from V and 8 bases from J, the junction contained 4 bases not matched to a gene. CDR1 and CDR2 (germline): ENHRY, SYGVKD. This CDR3 contains 14 residues. The CDR3 here is CAISESWREHEQFF. The CDR3 coding sequence is TGTGCCATCAGTGAGTCTTGGCGGGAGCATGAGCAGTTCTTC.

J is TRBJ2-5 and V is TRBV6-1, with TRBD1 matching 10 bases. CDR1 is MNHNS, CDR2 SASEGT, per germline. V dropped 3 bases and J dropped 9; count of bases not matched to a gene: 22. This CDR3 has 19 amino acids. CDR3 DNA sequence: TGTGCCAGCAGTGAGGGGCAGGGACAGGGGACGTTAAATCTTGGGTCCCAGTACTTC. It yields the protein CASSEGQGQGTLNLGSQYF.

This clonotype was observed many times. A read error may account for a junction end that differs from germline. The rearrangement links TRBV12-3 or TRBV12-4 to TRBJ2-5; 7 bases map to TRBD1. This CDR3 contains 14 residues. Written as DNA, the CDR3 is TGTGCCAGCAGCCTTGACAGGGACCAGGAGACCCAGTACTTC. Its translation: CASSLDRDQETQYF.

This chain links TRBV2 with TRBJ2-7, with D possibly being TRBD1 or TRBD2 (6 bases each). V was trimmed by 6 bases and J by 2 bases, leaving 8 bases between them. Germline values: CDR1 SNHLY, CDR2 FYNNEI. CDR3 length: 12 residues. DNA for the CDR3: TGTGCCAGCAGGGAGGGGGCCTACGAGCAGTACTTC. It translates to CASREGAYEQYF. The variable domain in full, completed from reference TRBV2 and TRBJ2-7, reads EPEVTQTPSHQVTQMGQEVILRCVPISNHLYFYWYRQILGQKVEFLVSFYNNEISEKSEIFDDQFSVERPDGSNFTLKIRSTKLEDSAMYFCASREGAYEQYFGPGTRLTVT.

The chain has TRBV29-1 and TRBJ2-1, with 7 positions matching TRBD1. J was trimmed by 4 bases and V by 4 bases; bases with no gene match: 16. The CDR3 extends over 17 amino acids. CDR1 SQVTM and CDR2 ANQGSEA come from the germline V gene. The CDR3 region is CSVAPGQLQSPYNEQFF. The CDR3 coding sequence is TGCAGCGTTGCACCGGGACAGCTCCAATCCCCATACAATGAGCAGTTCTTC.

This clonotype turned up a few times. The chain combines TRBV24-1 with TRBJ2-1, with 13 nucleotides matching TRBD2. The germline gives CDR1 KGHDR, CDR2 SFDVKD. Germline trimming cut 4 bases from V and 7 bases from J; bases unmatched to any gene: 6. This CDR3 contains 16 residues. CDR3 protein: CATSDWTSGRSNEQFF. The CDR3 DNA sequence: TGTGCCACCAGTGACTGGACTAGCGGGAGAAGTAATGAGCAGTTCTTC.

This clonotype was counted at least ten times. The chain couples TRBV4-1 to TRBJ2-7; D unclear. Trimming pared 4 bases from V and 0 bases from J, leaving 7 bases between. From germline, CDR1 is MGHRA and CDR2 YSYEKL. There are 13 residues in the CDR3. DNA for the CDR3: TGCGCCAGCAGCCGGGAACGCTCCTACGAGCAGTACTTC. Amino acid sequence: CASSRERSYEQYF.

The chain combines TRBV28 with TRBJ2-2; a weak D match, TRBD1 (5 bases). Germline CDR1 reads MDHEN; CDR2 reads SYDVKM. CDR3 length equals 15 residues. V gave up 5 bases and J gave up 3 bases, with 13 bases separating them. CDR3 loop: CASSGALGDTGELFF. The DNA for the CDR3 is TGTGCCAGCAGTGGTGCGCTAGGGGACACCGGGGAGCTGTTTTTT.

A few counts support this clonotype. The chain couples TRBV10-3 to TRBJ2-3; possible D gene TRBD2, 6 bases. The CDR3 is made up of 15 amino acids. The V end was cut by 7 bases, the J end by 3 bases, with 17 bases between. The germline CDR1 and CDR2 sequences are ENHRY and SYGVKD. The chain's CDR3 is CAIKFSGPGTDTQYF. The CDR3 DNA reads TGTGCCATCAAGTTTAGCGGCCCAGGGACAGATACGCAGTATTTT.

The table lists this clonotype with many counts. The V and J genes are TRBV14 and TRBJ1-5, with no clear D. Trimming cost V 0 bases and J 5 bases, with 5 bases left between them. CDR3 length: 13 residues. The germline gives CDR1 SGHDN, CDR2 FVKESK. CDR3 sequence reads: CASSQEFDQPQHF. The CDR3, as DNA: TGTGCCAGCAGCCAAGAATTTGATCAGCCCCAGCATTTT. Supplemented by reference TRBV14 and TRBJ1-5, the full variable domain reads EAGVTQFPSHSVIEKGQTVTLRCDPISGHDNLYWYRRVMGKEIKFLLHFVKESKQDESGMPNNRFLAERTGGTYSTLKVQPAELEDSGVYFCASSQEFDQPQHFGDGTRLSIL.

The rearrangement uses TRBV28 and TRBJ2-3; no clear D. Germline V gene data show CDR1 as MDHEN and CDR2 as SYDVKM. With 6 bases removed from V and 4 bases from J, the gap between germline ends came to 8 bases. The CDR3 runs 12 residues. CDR3 sequence: CASRSSADTQYF. CDR3 nucleotides: TGTGCCAGCAGGTCCTCGGCAGATACGCAGTATTTT.

In this sample, this clonotype turned up a few times. The chain employs TRBV28 and TRBJ2-1, with 7 bases matching TRBD1. The CDR3 contains 14 residues. Germline CDR1 MDHEN, CDR2 SYDVKM. With V trimmed by 6 bases and J by 6 bases, 8 bases remained unmatched. The CDR3, as DNA: TGTGCCAGCAGAAAGGGGGACAGTATCAATGAGCAGTTCTTC. Translation: CASRKGDSINEQFF.

The V call is TRBV29-1, the J call TRBJ1-2; TRBD1 matches at 9 bases. The CDR3 is 14 amino acids. Trimming at V came to 5 bases and at J to 3 bases, leaving 7 bases not matched to a gene. Germline values: CDR1 SQVTM, CDR2 ANQGSEA. The CDR3 region is CSVFTGTGHYGYTF. CDR3 DNA sequence: TGCAGCGTTTTTACCGGGACAGGGCACTATGGCTACACCTTC.

The rearrangement uses TRBV10-1 and TRBJ2-2; possible D gene TRBD2, 5 bases. Per the germline V gene, CDR1 is WNHNN and CDR2 is SYGVQD (reference sequence). This CDR3 spans 14 amino acids. Trimming stripped 4 bases from V and 8 bases from J, with 14 bases between. The CDR3 DNA reads TGCGCCAGCAGTGTTGGAGGAGGAATAGGGGAGCTGTTTTTT. Its translation: CASSVGGGIGELFF.

This clonotype was counted ten times or more. The gene calls are TRBV12-3 or TRBV12-4 and TRBJ1-5, with D possibly being TRBD1 (5 bases). This CDR3 has 14 residues. With 2 bases removed from V and 7 bases from J, the gap between germline ends came to 12 bases. The CDR3 coding sequence is TGTGCCAGCAGTTTAAGTCGCAGGGAACAGCCCCAGCATTTT. Protein product: CASSLSRREQPQHF.

The CDR3 protein is CASSVAGPTVNEQFF. The DNA for the CDR3 is TGTGCCAGCAGCGTGGCAGGGCCCACCGTCAATGAGCAGTTCTTC. The genes are TRBV9 and TRBJ2-1, with TRBD1 as a possible D gene (5 bases). V was cut by 2 bases and J by 6 bases, with 15 bases left in between. Germline values: CDR1 SGDLS, CDR2 YYNGEE. CDR3 length equals 15 residues. The full variable domain, with the rest looked up from reference TRBV9 and TRBJ2-1, is DSGVTQTPKHLITATGQRVTLRCSPRSGDLSVYWYQQSLDQGLQFLIQYYNGEERAKGNILERFSAQQFPDLHSELNLSSLELGDSALYFCASSVAGPTVNEQFFGPGTRLTVL.

The V call is TRBV6-2 or TRBV6-3, the J call TRBJ1-1; D is uncertain. Trimming took off 2 bases at V and 1 base at J, with 8 bases between the two ends. The CDR3 consists of 14 residues. The germline V gene has CDR1 MNHEY and CDR2 SVGEGT. This chain's CDR3 is CASSYRITNTEAFF. CDR3 nucleotide sequence: TGTGCCAGCAGTTACCGGATTACGAACACTGAAGCTTTCTTT.

This clonotype was detected a few times. The chain carries TRBV12-3 or TRBV12-4 and TRBJ2-2; 7 nucleotides line up with TRBD1. The CDR3 length is 15 residues. Losses at the gene ends were 7 bases for V and 2 bases for J; bases not matched to a gene: 7. The CDR3 is CASMTGTANTGELFF. The CDR3 DNA sequence: TGTGCCAGCATGACTGGGACAGCCAACACCGGGGAGCTGTTTTTT.

This clonotype was seen a few times. The V gene is TRBV6-2 or TRBV6-3, the J gene TRBJ2-1; TRBD2 matches 7 bases. This CDR3 region has 14 residues. From germline, CDR1 is MNHEY and CDR2 SVGEGT. With V trimmed by 5 bases and J by 8 bases, 9 bases remained unmatched. Here the CDR3 reads CASSRQRGPYEQFF. The DNA for the CDR3 is TGTGCCAGCAGTAGACAGCGGGGACCCTATGAGCAGTTCTTC.

Many counts were recorded for this clonotype. This chain joins TRBV29-1 and TRBJ2-5; D might be TRBD2 (7 bases). The CDR3 extends over 16 amino acids. Between the trimmed V and J ends, which lost 4 bases and 2 bases, there was a span of 20 bases. Germline V gives CDR1 SQVTM, CDR2 ANQGSEA. The CDR3 nucleotides read TGCAGCGTTGGGGGGGGCGGCAGGTTACGGCAAGAGACCCAGTACTTC. Residues: CSVGGGGRLRQETQYF.

This clonotype came up many times. This chain links TRBV20-1 with TRBJ2-1; D possibly matches TRBD1 or TRBD2 (6 bases each). Germline CDR1 reads DFQATT; CDR2 reads SNEGSKA (reference sequence). The CDR3 length is 15 residues. Trimming cost V 2 bases and J 3 bases, with 14 bases left between them. The CDR3 loop reads CSARKRGDRYNEQFF. Written as DNA, the CDR3 is TGCAGTGCTAGAAAAAGGGGGGACCGCTACAATGAGCAGTTCTTC.

This clonotype showed up just a few times. The chain links TRBV4-1 to TRBJ2-1; 7 nucleotides align to TRBD2. The CDR3 loop spans 17 amino acids. Germline assignment: CDR1 MGHRA and CDR2 YSYEKL. Trimming removed 1 base from V and 5 bases from J; junction bases left unmatched: 11. The CDR3 is CASSQVPLAENHNEQFF. CDR3 sequence (DNA): TGCGCCAGCAGCCAAGTCCCGCTAGCGGAGAACCACAATGAGCAGTTCTTC.

The J gene is TRBJ1-2, the V gene TRBV7-2; D is unresolved. CDR3 length: 16 residues. Germline CDR1 reads SGHTA; CDR2 reads FQGNSA. Trimming removed 5 bases at V and 1 base at J, with 17 bases between. The CDR3, as DNA: TGTGCCAGCAGCCCCCCCCGAGGGTTGGGTAACTATGGCTACACCTTC. This codes for CASSPPRGLGNYGYTF.